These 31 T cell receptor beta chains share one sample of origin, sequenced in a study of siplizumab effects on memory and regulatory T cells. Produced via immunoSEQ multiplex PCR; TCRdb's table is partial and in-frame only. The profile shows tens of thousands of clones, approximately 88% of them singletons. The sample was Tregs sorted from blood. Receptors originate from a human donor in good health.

In DNA, the CDR3 is TGTGCCTGGAGTCAAGGGGTTTACGAGCAGTACTTC. It specifies CAWSQGVYEQYF. The V and J genes are TRBV30 and TRBJ2-7, with D maybe TRBD1 (5 bases). Germline V gene sequence: CDR1 GTSNPN, CDR2 SVGIG (reference sequence). The V gene lost 2 bases and the J gene lost 4 bases, with 9 bases spanning the gap. This CDR3 spans 12 amino acids.

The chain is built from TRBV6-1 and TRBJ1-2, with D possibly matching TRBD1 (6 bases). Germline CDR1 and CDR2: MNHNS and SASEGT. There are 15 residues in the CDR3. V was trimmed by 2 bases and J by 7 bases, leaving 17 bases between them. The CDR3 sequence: CASSESIWGALGYTF. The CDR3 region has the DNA TGTGCCAGCAGTGAATCTATTTGGGGGGCGCTTGGCTACACCTTC.

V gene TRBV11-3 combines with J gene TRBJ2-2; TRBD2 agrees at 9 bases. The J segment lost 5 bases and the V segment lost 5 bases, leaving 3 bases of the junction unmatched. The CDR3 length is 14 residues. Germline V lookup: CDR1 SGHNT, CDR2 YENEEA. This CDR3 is CASSPGLATGELFF. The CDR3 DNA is TGTGCCAGCAGCCCCGGACTAGCGACCGGGGAGCTGTTTTTT.

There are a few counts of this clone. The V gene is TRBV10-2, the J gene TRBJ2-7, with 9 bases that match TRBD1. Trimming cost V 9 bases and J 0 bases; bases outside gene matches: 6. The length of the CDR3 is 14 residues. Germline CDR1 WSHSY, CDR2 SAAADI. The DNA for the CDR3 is TGCGCCAGTCCGGGACAGGGACTCTCCTACGAGCAGTACTTC. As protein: CASPGQGLSYEQYF.

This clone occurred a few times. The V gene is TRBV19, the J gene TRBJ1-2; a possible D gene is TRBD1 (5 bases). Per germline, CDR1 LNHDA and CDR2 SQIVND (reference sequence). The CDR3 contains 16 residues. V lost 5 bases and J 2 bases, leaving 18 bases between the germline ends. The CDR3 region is CASSPVPPGHNYGYTF. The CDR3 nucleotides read TGTGCCAGTAGTCCAGTCCCCCCAGGGCACAACTATGGCTACACCTTC.

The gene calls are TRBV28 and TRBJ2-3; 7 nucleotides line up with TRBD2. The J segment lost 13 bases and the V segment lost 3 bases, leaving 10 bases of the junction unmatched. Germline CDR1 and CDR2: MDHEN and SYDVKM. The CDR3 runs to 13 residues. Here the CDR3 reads CASSLLAELGKYF. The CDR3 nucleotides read TGTGCCAGCAGTTTGCTAGCGGAGTTGGGGAAGTATTTT.

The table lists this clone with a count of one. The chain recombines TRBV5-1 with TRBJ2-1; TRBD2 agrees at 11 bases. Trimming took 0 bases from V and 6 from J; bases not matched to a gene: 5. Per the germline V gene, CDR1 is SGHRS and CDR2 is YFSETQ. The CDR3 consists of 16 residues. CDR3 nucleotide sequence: TGCGCCAGCAGCTTGGACAGTAGCGGGAGGGCCAATGAGCAGTTCTTC. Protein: CASSLDSSGRANEQFF. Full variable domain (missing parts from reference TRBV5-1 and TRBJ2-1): KAGVTQTPRYLIKTRGQQVTLSCSPISGHRSVSWYQQTPGQGLQFLFEYFSETQRNKGNFPGRFSGRQFSNSRSEMNVSTLELGDSALYLCASSLDSSGRANEQFFGPGTRLTVL.

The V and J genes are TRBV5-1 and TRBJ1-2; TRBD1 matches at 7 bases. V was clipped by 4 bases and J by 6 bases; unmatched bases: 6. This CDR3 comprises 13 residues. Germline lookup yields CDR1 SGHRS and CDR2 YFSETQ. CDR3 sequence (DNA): TGCGCCAGCAGCACACGGACAGGTCATGGCTACACCTTC. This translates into CASSTRTGHGYTF.

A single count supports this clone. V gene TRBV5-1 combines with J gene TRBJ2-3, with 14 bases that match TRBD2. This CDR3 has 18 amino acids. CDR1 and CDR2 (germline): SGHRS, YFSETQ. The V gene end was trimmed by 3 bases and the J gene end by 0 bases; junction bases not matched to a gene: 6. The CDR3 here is CASSSYRTSGRSTDTQYF. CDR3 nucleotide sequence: TGCGCCAGCAGCTCCTACCGGACTAGCGGGAGGAGCACAGATACGCAGTATTTT.

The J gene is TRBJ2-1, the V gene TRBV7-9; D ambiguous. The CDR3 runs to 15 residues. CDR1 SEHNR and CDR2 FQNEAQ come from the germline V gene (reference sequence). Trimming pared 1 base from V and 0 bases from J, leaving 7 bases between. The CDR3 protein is CASSLGQFSYNEQFF. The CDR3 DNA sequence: TGTGCCAGCAGCTTAGGACAATTCTCCTACAATGAGCAGTTCTTC.

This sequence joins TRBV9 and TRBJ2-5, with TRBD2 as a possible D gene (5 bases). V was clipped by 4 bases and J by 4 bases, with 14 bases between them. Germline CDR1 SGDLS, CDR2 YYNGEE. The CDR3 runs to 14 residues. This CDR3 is CASSHIGERETQYF. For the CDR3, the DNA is TGTGCCAGCAGCCACATTGGGGAGAGAGAGACCCAGTACTTC.

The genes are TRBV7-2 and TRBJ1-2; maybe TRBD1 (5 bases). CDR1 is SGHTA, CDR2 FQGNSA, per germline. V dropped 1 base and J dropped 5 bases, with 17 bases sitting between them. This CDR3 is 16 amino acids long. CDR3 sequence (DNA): TGTGCCAGCAGCTTAGGCACCCCAGGGCAAGGGTATGGCTACACCTTC. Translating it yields CASSLGTPGQGYGYTF. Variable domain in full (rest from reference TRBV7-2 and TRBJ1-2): GAGVSQSPSNKVTEKGKDVELRCDPISGHTALYWYRQSLGQGLEFLIYFQGNSAPDKSGLPSDRFSAERTGGSVSTLTIQRTQQEDSAVYLCASSLGTPGQGYGYTFGSGTRLTVV.

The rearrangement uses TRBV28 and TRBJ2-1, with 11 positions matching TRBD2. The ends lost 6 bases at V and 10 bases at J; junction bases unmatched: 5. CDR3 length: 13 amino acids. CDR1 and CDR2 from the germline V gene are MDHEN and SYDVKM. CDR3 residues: CASRTSGRGEQFF. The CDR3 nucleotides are TGTGCCAGCAGAACTAGCGGGAGAGGCGAGCAGTTCTTC.

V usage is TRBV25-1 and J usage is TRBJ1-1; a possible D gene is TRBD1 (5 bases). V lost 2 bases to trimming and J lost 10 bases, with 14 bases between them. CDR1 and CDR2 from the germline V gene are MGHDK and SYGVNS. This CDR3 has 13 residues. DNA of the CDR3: TGTGCCAGCAGTGAAGGCCTTACAGGTTTAGCTTTCTTT. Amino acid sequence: CASSEGLTGLAFF. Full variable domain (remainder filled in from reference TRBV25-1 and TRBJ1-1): EADIYQTPRYLVIGTGKKITLECSQTMGHDKMYWYQQDPGMELHLIHYSYGVNSTEKGDLSSESTVSRIRTEHFPLTLESARPSHTSQYLCASSEGLTGLAFFGQGTRLTVV.

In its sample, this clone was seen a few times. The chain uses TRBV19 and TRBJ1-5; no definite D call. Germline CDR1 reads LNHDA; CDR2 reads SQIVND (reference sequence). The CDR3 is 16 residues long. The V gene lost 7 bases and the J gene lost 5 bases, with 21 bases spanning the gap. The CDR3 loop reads CASTLYLGGSHQPQHF. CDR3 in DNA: TGTGCCAGTACCCTCTACCTCGGAGGGAGTCATCAGCCCCAGCATTTT.

The CDR3 sequence: CASSELAGTTDTQYF. The CDR3, as DNA: TGTGCCAGCAGCGAACTAGCGGGGACCACAGATACGCAGTATTTT. This chain connects TRBV9 to TRBJ2-3, with 10 bases fitting TRBD2. This CDR3 spans 15 amino acids. Trimming removed 3 bases from V and 2 bases from J; junction bases left unmatched: 3. Looked up from germline, CDR1 is SGDLS and CDR2 is YYNGEE.

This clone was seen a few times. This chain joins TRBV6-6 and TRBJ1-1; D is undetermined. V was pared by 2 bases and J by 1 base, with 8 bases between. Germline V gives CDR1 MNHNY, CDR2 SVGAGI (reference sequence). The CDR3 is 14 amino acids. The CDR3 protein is CASSYRGANTEAFF. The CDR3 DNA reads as TGTGCCAGCAGTTACCGGGGAGCGAACACTGAAGCTTTCTTT.

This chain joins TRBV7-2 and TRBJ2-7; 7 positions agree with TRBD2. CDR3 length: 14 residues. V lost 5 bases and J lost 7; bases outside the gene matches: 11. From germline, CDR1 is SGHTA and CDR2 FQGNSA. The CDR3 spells CASSVGLEKREQYF. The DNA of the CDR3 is TGTGCCAGCAGCGTCGGACTAGAAAAGCGGGAGCAGTACTTC.

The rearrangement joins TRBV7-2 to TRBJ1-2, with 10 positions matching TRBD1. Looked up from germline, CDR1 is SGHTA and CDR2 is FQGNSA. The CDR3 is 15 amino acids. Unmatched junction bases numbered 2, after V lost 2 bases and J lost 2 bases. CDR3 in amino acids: CASSLRQGANYGYTF. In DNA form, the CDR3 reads TGTGCCAGCAGCTTAAGACAGGGGGCCAACTATGGCTACACCTTC.

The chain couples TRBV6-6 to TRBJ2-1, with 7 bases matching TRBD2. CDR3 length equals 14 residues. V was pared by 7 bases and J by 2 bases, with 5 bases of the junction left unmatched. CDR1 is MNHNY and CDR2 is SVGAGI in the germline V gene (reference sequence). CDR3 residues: CASIRAGTYNEQFF. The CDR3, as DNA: TGTGCCAGCATCAGAGCGGGGACCTACAATGAGCAGTTCTTC.

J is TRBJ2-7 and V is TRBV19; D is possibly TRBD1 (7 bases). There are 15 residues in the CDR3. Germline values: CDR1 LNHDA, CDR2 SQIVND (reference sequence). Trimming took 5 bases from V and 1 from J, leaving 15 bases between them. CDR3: CASSYGGGQSYEQYF. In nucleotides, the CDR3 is TGTGCCAGTAGTTATGGAGGGGGACAGTCCTACGAGCAGTACTTC.

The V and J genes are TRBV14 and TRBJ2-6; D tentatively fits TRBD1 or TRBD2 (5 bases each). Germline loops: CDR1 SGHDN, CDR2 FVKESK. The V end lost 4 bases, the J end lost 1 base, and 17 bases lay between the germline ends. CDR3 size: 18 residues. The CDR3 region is CASSLRDASLSGANVLTF. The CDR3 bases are TGTGCCAGCAGCCTCCGGGACGCATCGTTGTCTGGGGCCAACGTCCTGACTTTC.

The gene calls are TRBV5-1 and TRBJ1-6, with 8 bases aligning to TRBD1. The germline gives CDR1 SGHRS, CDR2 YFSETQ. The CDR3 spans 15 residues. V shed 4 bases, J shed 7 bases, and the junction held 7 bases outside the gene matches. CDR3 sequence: CASSPGQGGNSPLHF. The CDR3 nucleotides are TGCGCCAGCAGCCCTGGACAGGGTGGAAATTCACCCCTCCACTTT.

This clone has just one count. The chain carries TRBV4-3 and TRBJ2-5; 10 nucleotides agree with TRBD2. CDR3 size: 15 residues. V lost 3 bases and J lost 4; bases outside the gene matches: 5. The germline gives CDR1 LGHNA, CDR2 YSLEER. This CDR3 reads CASSQTPSGRETQYF. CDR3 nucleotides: TGCGCCAGCAGCCAGACCCCTAGCGGGAGAGAGACCCAGTACTTC.

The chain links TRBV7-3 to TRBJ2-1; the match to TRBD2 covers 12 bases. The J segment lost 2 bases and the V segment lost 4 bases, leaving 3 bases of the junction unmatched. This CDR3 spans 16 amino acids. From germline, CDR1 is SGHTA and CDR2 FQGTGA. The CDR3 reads CASSSLAGGAYNEQFF. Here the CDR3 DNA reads TGTGCCAGCAGCTCCCTAGCGGGAGGGGCCTACAATGAGCAGTTCTTC. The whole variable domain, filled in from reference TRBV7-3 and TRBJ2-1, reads GAGVSQTPSNKVTEKGKYVELRCDPISGHTALYWYRQSLGQGPEFLIYFQGTGAADDSGLPNDRFFAVRPEGSVSTLKIQRTERGDSAVYLCASSSLAGGAYNEQFFGPGTRLTVL.

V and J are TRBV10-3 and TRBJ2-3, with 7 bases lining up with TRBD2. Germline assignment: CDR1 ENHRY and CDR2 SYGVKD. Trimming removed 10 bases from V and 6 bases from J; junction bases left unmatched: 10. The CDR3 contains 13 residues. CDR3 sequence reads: CATLPVGRDTQYF. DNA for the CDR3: TGTGCCACCCTACCCGTCGGGAGGGATACGCAGTATTTT.

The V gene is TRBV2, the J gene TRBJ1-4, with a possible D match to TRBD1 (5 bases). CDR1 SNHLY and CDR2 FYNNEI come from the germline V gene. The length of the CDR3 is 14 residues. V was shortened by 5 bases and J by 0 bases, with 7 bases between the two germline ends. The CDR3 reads CASSRGATNEKLFF. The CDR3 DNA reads TGTGCCAGCAGTCGGGGGGCAACTAATGAAAAACTGTTTTTT.

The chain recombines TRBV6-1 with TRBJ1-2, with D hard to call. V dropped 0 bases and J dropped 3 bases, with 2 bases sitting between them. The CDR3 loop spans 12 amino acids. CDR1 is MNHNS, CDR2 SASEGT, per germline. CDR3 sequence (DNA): TGTGCCAGCAGTGAAGCCTACTATGGCTACACCTTC. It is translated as CASSEAYYGYTF.

The DNA of the CDR3 is TGTGCCAGCAGCTGGGGATTCACAGATACGCAGTATTTT. Encoded protein: CASSWGFTDTQYF. This chain links TRBV7-2 with TRBJ2-3; D remains unclear. The CDR3 is 13 amino acids. V was trimmed by 4 bases and J by 2 bases, leaving 7 bases between them. The germline V gene has CDR1 SGHTA and CDR2 FQGNSA.

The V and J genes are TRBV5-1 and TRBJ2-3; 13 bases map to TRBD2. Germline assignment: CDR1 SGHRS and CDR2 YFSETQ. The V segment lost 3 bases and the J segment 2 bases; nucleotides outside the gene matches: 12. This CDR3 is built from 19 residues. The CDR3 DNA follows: TGCGCCAGCAGCTCTTTGGGACTAGCGGGAAGGGGTGACACAGATACGCAGTATTTT. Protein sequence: CASSSLGLAGRGDTDTQYF. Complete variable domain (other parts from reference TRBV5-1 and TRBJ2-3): KAGVTQTPRYLIKTRGQQVTLSCSPISGHRSVSWYQQTPGQGLQFLFEYFSETQRNKGNFPGRFSGRQFSNSRSEMNVSTLELGDSALYLCASSSLGLAGRGDTDTQYFGPGTRLTVL.

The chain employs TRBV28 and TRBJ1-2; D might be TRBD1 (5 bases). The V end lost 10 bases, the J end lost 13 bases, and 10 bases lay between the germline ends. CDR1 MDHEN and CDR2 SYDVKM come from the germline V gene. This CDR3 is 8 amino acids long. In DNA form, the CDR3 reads TGTGCCAACCGGGGCGGCACCTTC. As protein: CANRGGTF.